This is a list of T cell receptor beta chains from one sample in a study of cytomegalovirus exposure and HLA in healthy donors. Some clones are missing from TCRdb's copy, which holds only in-frame ones; the method was immunoSEQ multiplex PCR. Altogether over 95,000 clones are present, approximately 80% being singletons, with the ten largest covering 10% to 15%. The sequenced material came from PBMCs. The receptors stem from a woman between 40 and 55 years old in good health and CMV-seropositive. The CDR3 runs from the conserved cysteine through the conserved F or W. A D gene is named only where the DNA matches it firmly. For some rows the clone size is stated as once, few or many, or as a class when expanded; others skip it.

clone size	V gene	D gene	J gene	CDR3 protein	CDR3 DNA
NA	TRBV18	TRBD2	TRBJ2-1	CASSWTSGGRNEQFF	TGTGCCAGCTCATGGACTAGCGGGGGACGAAATGAGCAGTTCTTC
NA	TRBV29-1	NA	TRBJ1-2	CSVDSQGGYTF	TGCAGCGTTGATAGCCAGGGGGGCTACACCTTC
NA	TRBV19	NA	TRBJ2-2	CASSIRQGPGELFF	TGTGCCAGTAGTATTCGGCAGGGGCCCGGGGAGCTGTTTTTT
once	TRBV11-2	NA	TRBJ2-5	CASSFNPAGETQYF	TGTGCCAGCAGCTTCAACCCGGCGGGAGAGACCCAGTACTTC
NA	TRBV5-1	NA	TRBJ2-1	CASTWGVEGAEFF	TGCGCCAGCACCTGGGGGGTTGAGGGTGCTGAGTTCTTC
few	TRBV5-1	TRBD1	TRBJ1-6	CASSNTLGDSFRYNSPLHF	TGCGCCAGCAGCAACACCCTAGGGGACAGCTTCCGTTATAATTCACCCCTCCACTTT
NA	TRBV30	NA	TRBJ1-2	CAWSYTGPGYTF	TGTGCCTGGAGCTACACAGGCCCGGGCTACACCTTC
NA	TRBV6-5	TRBD1	TRBJ1-5	CASRPTGDNQPQHF	TGTGCCAGCAGACCGACAGGGGACAATCAGCCCCAGCATTTT
once	TRBV5-4	NA	TRBJ1-1	CASSYPLGDTEAFF	TGTGCCAGCAGCTACCCCCTCGGGGATACTGAAGCTTTCTTT
NA	TRBV7-9	NA	TRBJ2-2	CASSLWRSRGSGELFF	TGTGCCAGCAGCTTGTGGAGATCCAGAGGATCCGGGGAGCTGTTTTTT
NA	TRBV6-1	TRBD1	TRBJ2-7	CASSDGSQGAYEQYF	TGTGCCAGCAGTGATGGGTCCCAGGGGGCCTACGAGCAGTACTTC
NA	TRBV9	TRBD1	TRBJ1-2	CASSVNTGGMGGYTF	TGTGCCAGCAGCGTCAATACAGGGGGCATGGGAGGCTACACCTTC
once	TRBV11-2	TRBD2	TRBJ2-5	CASSFELAGGLGGTQYF	TGTGCCAGCAGCTTCGAGTTAGCGGGGGGGCTAGGGGGGACCCAGTACTTC
NA	TRBV2	TRBD2	TRBJ2-6	CASSLAVARANVLTF	TGTGCCAGCAGTCTAGCGGTGGCGAGGGCCAACGTCCTGACTTTC
once	TRBV6-5	TRBD1	TRBJ1-2	CASRRDREGWGYTF	TGTGCCAGCCGCCGGGACAGGGAGGGTTGGGGCTACACCTTC
NA	TRBV6-1	NA	TRBJ1-3	CASSETHRASGNTIYF	TGTGCCAGCAGTGAAACCCACAGGGCGTCTGGAAACACCATATATTTT
NA	TRBV7-7	NA	TRBJ2-1	CASSRREGAEQFF	TGTGCTAGCAGCCGGCGGGAAGGGGCCGAGCAGTTCTTC
NA	TRBV6-1	NA	TRBJ1-2	CASSADRNYGYTF	TGTGCCAGCAGTGCGGACAGAAACTATGGCTACACCTTC
NA	TRBV28	NA	TRBJ2-7	CASTTGSPSYEQYF	TGTGCCAGCACAACGGGGTCACCGTCCTACGAGCAGTACTTC
NA	TRBV4-1	NA	TRBJ1-2	CASSQVGQRYGYTF	TGCGCCAGCAGCCAAGTAGGTCAGCGCTATGGCTACACCTTC
NA	TRBV18	TRBD1	TRBJ1-1	CASSRDRGRGTEAFF	TGTGCCAGCTCACGGGACAGGGGACGAGGCACTGAAGCTTTCTTT
NA	TRBV5-1	NA	TRBJ1-3	CASGSGESGNTIYF	TGCGCCAGCGGGTCCGGAGAGTCGGGAAACACCATATATTTT
once	TRBV18	TRBD1	TRBJ2-5	CASSPPLGQGKETQYF	TGTGCCAGCTCACCACCCTTGGGACAGGGTAAAGAGACCCAGTACTTC
NA	TRBV18	TRBD1	TRBJ1-6	CASSPGQGVSPLHF	TGTGCCAGCTCACCGGGACAGGGTGTCTCACCCCTCCACTTT
NA	TRBV7-2	TRBD2	TRBJ2-7	CASSLARIAGREQYF	TGTGCCAGCAGCTTAGCGAGAATAGCGGGCCGCGAGCAGTACTTC
NA	TRBV5-1	NA	TRBJ1-2	CASSLAQGGYTF	TGCGCCAGCAGCTTGGCACAGGGTGGCTACACCTTC
NA	TRBV1	NA	TRBJ2-5	CTWGRLETQYF	TGCACCTGGGGGAGGTTGGAGACCCAGTACTTC
NA	TRBV30	TRBD2	TRBJ2-3	CAWSDGGGRTDTQYF	TGTGCCTGGAGTGATGGCGGGGGTCGGACAGATACGCAGTATTTT
NA	TRBV7-8	TRBD1	TRBJ1-2	CASSLSGGAGYTF	TGTGCCAGCAGCTTATCAGGGGGCGCGGGCTACACCTTC
NA	TRBV7-8	NA	TRBJ1-1	CASSLVGAGQNTEAFF	TGTGCCAGCAGCTTAGTTGGGGCAGGACAGAACACTGAAGCTTTCTTT
NA	TRBV18	TRBD1	TRBJ1-1	CASSPPGQGQAFF	TGTGCCAGCTCACCCCCGGGACAGGGGCAAGCTTTCTTT
NA	TRBV29-1	TRBD1	TRBJ1-2	CSTSIGTGEYGYTF	TGCAGCACGTCGATCGGGACAGGGGAGTATGGCTACACCTTC
NA	TRBV9	NA	TRBJ1-6	CASSVAEGLRSSYNSPLHF	TGTGCCAGCAGCGTAGCTGAGGGCCTCAGGAGCTCCTATAATTCACCCCTCCACTTT
NA	TRBV25-1	TRBD2	TRBJ2-7	CASSAGDLLFQYF	TGTGCCAGTTCAGCGGGGGACCTTCTCTTCCAGTACTTC
NA	TRBV7-9	NA	TRBJ1-2	CASSREDGALGGYTF	TGTGCCAGCAGCCGAGAGGATGGGGCTCTGGGCGGCTACACCTTC
NA	TRBV7-9	TRBD1	TRBJ1-1	CASSLAPGTGSEAFF	TGTGCCAGCAGCTTAGCCCCGGGGACAGGTTCTGAAGCTTTCTTT
NA	TRBV20-1	NA	TRBJ1-1	CSASDTPEAFF	TGCAGTGCTTCCGACACCCCTGAAGCTTTCTTT
once	TRBV5-4	TRBD2	TRBJ2-5	CASSLGGGGAQETQYF	TGTGCCAGCAGCTTGGGAGGCGGGGGGGCCCAGGAGACCCAGTACTTC
NA	TRBV19	TRBD2	TRBJ2-1	CASSIWDSGLYNEQFF	TGTGCCAGTAGTATCTGGGATAGCGGGCTCTACAATGAGCAGTTCTTC
NA	TRBV7-9	NA	TRBJ2-7	CASSPKYEQYF	TGTGCCAGCAGTCCTAAGTACGAGCAGTACTTC
NA	TRBV18	NA	TRBJ2-2	CASSPGWTDTGELFF	TGTGCCAGCTCACCGGGCTGGACAGACACCGGGGAGCTGTTTTTT
NA	TRBV6-6	TRBD1	TRBJ2-5	CASSPPGQGARETQYF	TGTGCCAGCAGTCCACCGGGACAGGGGGCGCGTGAGACCCAGTACTTC
NA	TRBV30	NA	TRBJ1-5	CAWSEAAFSNQPQHF	TGTGCCTGGAGCGAGGCAGCTTTTAGCAATCAGCCCCAGCATTTT
NA	TRBV5-1	TRBD1	TRBJ1-2	CASSLDPGTGGGYGYTF	TGCGCCAGCAGCTTGGACCCCGGGACAGGGGGCGGCTATGGCTACACCTTC
few	TRBV18	TRBD2	TRBJ2-7	CASSPIRGEDFHEQYF	TGTGCCAGCTCCCCGATTCGGGGGGAGGACTTCCACGAGCAGTACTTC
NA	TRBV21-1	NA	TRBJ1-3	CASSKGSPTSGNTIYF	TGTGCCAGCAGCAAAGGGAGCCCTACATCTGGAAACACCATATATTTT
NA	TRBV19	NA	TRBJ1-1	CASRGALTEAFF	TGTGCCAGTAGAGGGGCGCTCACTGAAGCTTTCTTT
few	TRBV5-4	NA	TRBJ1-1	CASSLGGGTEAFF	TGTGCCAGCAGCTTGGGGGGGGGAACTGAAGCTTTCTTT
NA	TRBV30	TRBD2	TRBJ2-7	CACALAGGLEQYF	TGTGCCTGCGCACTAGCGGGGGGGCTCGAGCAGTACTTC
NA	TRBV5-1	NA	TRBJ2-3	CASRLAVGVPSDTQYF	TGCGCCAGCAGGTTAGCGGTGGGGGTGCCCTCAGATACGCAGTATTTT
NA	TRBV6-5	TRBD2	TRBJ2-7	CASRRGGSYEQYF	TGTGCCAGCAGACGGGGGGGCTCCTACGAGCAGTACTTC
NA	TRBV25-1	NA	TRBJ2-7	CASSELTGRGYEQYF	TGTGCCAGCAGTGAATTAACGGGTAGGGGCTACGAGCAGTACTTC
few	TRBV5-5	TRBD1	TRBJ2-7	CASSLAAGGAYEQYF	TGTGCCAGCAGCTTGGCGGCAGGGGGCGCGTACGAGCAGTACTTC
NA	TRBV5-1	TRBD2	TRBJ2-5	CASSRGEFETQYF	TGCGCCAGCAGTCGGGGGGAATTTGAGACCCAGTACTTC
NA	TRBV30	NA	TRBJ1-4	CAWTNPGGKLFF	TGTGCCTGGACCAACCCGGGGGGTAAACTGTTTTTT
NA	TRBV10-3	TRBD1	TRBJ2-7	CAITRGQGLYEQYF	TGTGCCATCACCCGAGGACAGGGCCTCTACGAGCAGTACTTC
NA	TRBV19	TRBD2	TRBJ2-1	CASSPSLAGGYNEQFF	TGTGCCAGTAGTCCCTCCCTAGCGGGGGGGTACAATGAGCAGTTCTTC